The present T cell receptor beta chain was sequenced within a study of T cell responses to AZD1222 COVID-19 vaccine. General study results and limits: White British ancestry dominated among donors, who included more females, and clonal diversity was possibly underestimated.

Measured with immunoSEQ multiplex PCR; TCRdb has only the in-frame clones, and not every one. The sample shows 140,000 to 150,000 clones, approximately 93% of them seen only once. Concerning this clone: Its antigen is not identified.

V lost 7 bases and J 2 bases, leaving 18 bases between the germline ends. CDR1 is LNHDA, CDR2 SQIVND, per germline (reference sequence). CDR3 length: 16 amino acids. The material sequenced was peripheral blood, taken after recovery from COVID-19. The chain links TRBV19 to TRBJ1-5, with a possible D match to TRBD1 (5 bases). This receptor was identified in an adult who had recovered from COVID-19. CDR3 loop: CASTTIHAGGNQPQHF. CDR3 DNA: TGTGCCAGTACCACGATACACGCGGGGGGCAATCAGCCCCAGCATTTT.